This section outlines one TCR beta chain sequence together with its context. The germline V gene encodes CDR1 SGHDN and CDR2 FVKESK. The CDR3 contains 17 residues. These data come from a study of CXCR3-negative and CXCR3-positive naive CD8 T cells. The study sorted every CD8+ T cell subset in triplicate at under 350,000 cells each. CD45RO-CCR7+CD27+CD95- cells counted as naive CD8+ T cells. Carrying UMI labels, the TRB cDNA libraries were prepared through 5' RACE. TCRdb processed the 5' RACE reads again and assigns one entry to each CDR3 protein, with no DNA. The sample holds about 46,000 distinct CDR3 sequences.

The clonotype originates from a human donor in good health. Some clones in this sample may be carry-over from other donors' samples. The sample consisted of naive CXCR3- CD8+ T cells from blood. Indicated subset: CD45RO-CCR7+CD27+CD95- naive CD8+ T cells lacking CXCR3 (TNR3-). The chain couples TRBV14 to TRBJ2-2; the D call from TCRdb, TRBD2, cannot be confirmed without DNA. Here the CDR3 reads CASSVRLAGGPTGELFF.